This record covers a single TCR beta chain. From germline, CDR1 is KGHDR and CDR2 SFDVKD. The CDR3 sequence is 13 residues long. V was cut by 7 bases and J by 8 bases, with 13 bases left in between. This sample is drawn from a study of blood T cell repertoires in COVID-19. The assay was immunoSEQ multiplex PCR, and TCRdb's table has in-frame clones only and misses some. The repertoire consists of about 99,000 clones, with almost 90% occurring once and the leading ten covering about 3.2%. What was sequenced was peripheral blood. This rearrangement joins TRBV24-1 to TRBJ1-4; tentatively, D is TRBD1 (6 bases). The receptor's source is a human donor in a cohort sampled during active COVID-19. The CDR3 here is CATRRQVGEKLFF. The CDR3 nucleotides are TGTGCCACCAGGAGACAGGTCGGCGAAAAACTGTTTTTT.